This T cell receptor (beta chain) was sequenced in a study of blood T cells in healthy people across ages. Combining a sample-barcoded 5' primer with a J-beta primer mix, a second PCR ran for about 7 to 12 cycles. TCRdb ran MiXCR on the 5' RACE reads and lists one entry per CDR3 protein. Of 1.5 million to 1.8 million distinct CDR3 sequences listed, 35% to 45% are singletons. Trimming left V 3 bases short and J 0 bases short, with 15 bases between. The length of the CDR3 is 16 residues. Findings and limits, study-wide: Using unsorted PBMCs precluded a conclusive naive versus antigen-experienced comparison. Whereas aged donors had fewer naive CD4+ cells, long-lived donors had more of them and higher diversity.

With regard to this clonotype: As yet, its antigen is unknown.

The genes are TRBV12-3 or TRBV12-4 and TRBJ2-7, with D possibly matching TRBD2 (5 bases). Sequenced material: blood. The clonotype originates from a woman in her late teens or twenties in good health. CDR3 sequence reads: CASSFRGISDSYEQYF. CDR3 coding DNA: TGTGCCAGCAGTTTCCGAGGGATTAGCGACTCCTACGAGCAGTACTTC.